This T cell receptor (beta chain) was profiled in a study of T cell repertoires in aging, cancer and after chemotherapy. At the level of the study: Healthy donor repertoires were recorded over several months to years and showed clear clonal overlap. The whole study produced a dataset of roughly 8.8 million TCR reads. Study results and limitations: In cancer patients, declining TCR diversity with age involved lost richness and lost evenness. Immunological memory after chemotherapy cannot be judged from the repertoire data.

Peripheral blood genomic DNA, not sorted cells or RNA, was the template. This clonotype was seen more than once but under ten times. Its antigen remains unidentified. The germline gives CDR1 SGHNT, CDR2 YYREEE (reference sequence). V dropped 3 bases and J dropped 3 bases, with 7 bases sitting between them. CDR3 length equals 12 residues. A mixed TRB-A/B primer pool amplified rearranged TRB by multiplex touch-down PCR. TCRdb fed the multiplex PCR reads into MiXCR, producing one record per CDR3 protein. This table holds just under 10,000 distinct CDR3 sequences, roughly 35% found once. The sequence came from a human donor in good health. Sequencing input: blood. The rearrangement links TRBV5-4 to TRBJ2-7, with D uncertain. The CDR3, as DNA: TGTGCCAGCAGCTCGTTCGGCTACGAGCAGTACTTC. Encoded protein: CASSSFGYEQYF.